The T cell receptor (beta chain) described here comes from a study of T cell changes during pregnancy in multiple sclerosis. The table came from immunoSEQ multiplex PCR; TCRdb's copy has only in-frame clones and leaves some out. The sample lists under 80,000 clones, roughly 92% occurring once. This CDR3 has 18 amino acids. The ends lost 4 bases at V and 0 bases at J; junction bases unmatched: 10. Germline assignment: CDR1 KGHSH and CDR2 LQKENI. The V and J genes are TRBV18 and TRBJ2-4; 9 bases map to TRBD1. This material consisted of peripheral blood, taken after pregnancy. This TCR derives from a female donor in good health, enrolled as a control in a pregnancy study. The CDR3 DNA reads TGTGCCAGCTCACTCGGGACAGGGAATTTCCTAGCCAAAAACATTCAGTACTTC. Its translation: CASSLGTGNFLAKNIQYF.